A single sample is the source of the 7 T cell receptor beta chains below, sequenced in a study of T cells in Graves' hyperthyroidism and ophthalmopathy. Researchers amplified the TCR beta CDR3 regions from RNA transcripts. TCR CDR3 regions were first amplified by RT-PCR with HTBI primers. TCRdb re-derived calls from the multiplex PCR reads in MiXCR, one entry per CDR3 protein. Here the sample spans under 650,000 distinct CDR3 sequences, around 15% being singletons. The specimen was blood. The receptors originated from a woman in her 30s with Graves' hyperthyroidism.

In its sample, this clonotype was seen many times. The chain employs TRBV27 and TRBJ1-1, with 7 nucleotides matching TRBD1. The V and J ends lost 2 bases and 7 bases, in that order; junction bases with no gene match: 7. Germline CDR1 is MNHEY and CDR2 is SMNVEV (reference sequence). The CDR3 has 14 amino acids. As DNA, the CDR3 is TGTGCCAGCAGTTTAAGGCAGGGGGTTGGTGAAGCTTTCTTT. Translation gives CASSLRQGVGEAFF.

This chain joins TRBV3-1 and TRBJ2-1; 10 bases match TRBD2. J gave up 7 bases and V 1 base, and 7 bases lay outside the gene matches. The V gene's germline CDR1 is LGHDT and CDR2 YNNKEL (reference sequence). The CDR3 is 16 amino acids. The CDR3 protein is CASSQGAGGPLNEQFF. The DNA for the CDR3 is TGTGCCAGCAGCCAAGGAGCGGGAGGGCCTTTGAATGAGCAGTTCTTC.

The CDR3 loop is CASSLGYGTGRNTQYF. The CDR3 coding sequence is TGCGCCAGCAGCTTAGGCTACGGGACAGGGAGGAATACGCAGTATTTT. The chain recombines TRBV5-1 with TRBJ2-3; 9 positions agree with TRBD1. CDR3 size: 16 residues. Germline V gene data show CDR1 as SGHRS and CDR2 as YFSETQ. Germline trimming cut 2 bases from V and 7 bases from J; bases unmatched to any gene: 11.

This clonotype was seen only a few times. CDR3: CSARGEGFSNQPQHF. The DNA of the CDR3 is TGCAGTGCTAGAGGTGAGGGGTTTAGCAATCAGCCCCAGCATTTT. The rearrangement joins TRBV20-1 to TRBJ1-5; D might be TRBD1 (5 bases). Germline CDR1 reads DFQATT; CDR2 reads SNEGSKA (reference sequence). Between the trimmed V and J ends, which lost 1 base and 0 bases, there was a span of 10 bases. The CDR3 has 15 residues.

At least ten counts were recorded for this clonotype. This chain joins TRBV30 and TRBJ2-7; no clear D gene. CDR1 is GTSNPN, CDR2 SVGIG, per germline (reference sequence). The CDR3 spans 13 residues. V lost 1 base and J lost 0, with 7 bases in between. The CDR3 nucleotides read TGTGCCTGGAGTGATGAGTTCTCCTACGAGCAGTACTTC. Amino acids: CAWSDEFSYEQYF.

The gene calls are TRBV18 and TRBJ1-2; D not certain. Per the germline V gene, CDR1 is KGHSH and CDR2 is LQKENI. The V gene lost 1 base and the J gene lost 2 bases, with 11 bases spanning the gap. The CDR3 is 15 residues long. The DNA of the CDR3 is TGTGCCAGCTCACCACGGACCCCGCCGAACTATGGCTACACCTTC. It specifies CASSPRTPPNYGYTF.

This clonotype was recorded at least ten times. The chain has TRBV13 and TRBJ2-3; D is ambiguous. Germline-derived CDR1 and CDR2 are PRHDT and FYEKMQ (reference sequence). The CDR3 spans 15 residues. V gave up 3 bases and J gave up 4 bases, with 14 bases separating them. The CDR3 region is CASSFPGQRPDTQYF. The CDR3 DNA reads TGTGCCAGCAGCTTCCCCGGTCAACGACCAGATACGCAGTATTTT.